These T cell receptor beta chains were read from a single sample in a study of blood T cells in healthy people across ages. Each CDR3 protein gets one entry after TCRdb re-called the 5' RACE reads with MiXCR. The sample lists hundreds of thousands of distinct CDR3 sequences; roughly 25% were seen once. The same specimen was also included in a second study, on T cells of mothers and their children.

Sequenced material: blood. These TCRs come from a boy aged 10-17 years in good health. Each CDR3 is given with its conserved first and last residue. D genes are given only for firm matches. Size is stated for part of the rows, as once, few or many counts, or as a class when the clone is expanded.

cdr3_aa | cdr3_nt | clone_size | j_call | cdr3_length | v_call | d_call
CSGPVKPQGGYGYTF | TGCAGCGGGCCCGTGAAGCCCCAGGGAGGCTATGGCTACACCTTC | few | TRBJ1-2 | 15 | TRBV29-1 | NA
CASSAKGGGIYGYTF | TGTGCCAGCAGCGCCAAGGGGGGAGGGATCTATGGCTACACCTTC | NA | TRBJ1-2 | 15 | TRBV6-6 | NA
CSVAQGAQEKLFF | TGCAGCGTTGCACAGGGGGCACAGGAAAAACTGTTTTTT | many | TRBJ1-4 | 13 | TRBV29-1 | TRBD1
CASSLVGSSYTDTQYF | TGCGCCAGCAGCTTGGTTGGCAGTAGTTACACAGATACGCAGTATTTT | few | TRBJ2-3 | 16 | TRBV5-1 | NA
CASSHDGSEQYF | TGTGCCAGCTCCCATGACGGGTCCGAGCAGTACTTC | NA | TRBJ2-7 | 12 | TRBV7-9 | NA
CASSFPNLNNEQFF | TGTGCCAGCAGTTTCCCAAACCTTAACAATGAGCAGTTCTTC | few | TRBJ2-1 | 14 | TRBV27 | NA
CSAGRQGREQYF | TGCAGTGCCGGGAGACAGGGTCGGGAGCAGTACTTC | NA | TRBJ2-7 | 12 | TRBV20-1 | NA
CSGTSGQETQYF | TGCAGTGGGACTAGCGGGCAAGAGACCCAGTACTTC | NA | TRBJ2-5 | 12 | TRBV29-1 | TRBD2
CASSAGTSPYNEQFF | TGTGCCAGCAGCGCCGGGACTAGTCCCTACAATGAGCAGTTCTTC | NA | TRBJ2-1 | 15 | TRBV7-3 | TRBD2
CASSDATVEQFF | TGTGCCAGCAGTGATGCAACCGTAGAGCAGTTCTTC | NA | TRBJ2-1 | 12 | TRBV2 | NA
CASTLKCWGGCYYEQYF | TGTGCCAGCACCTTGAAATGCTGGGGGGGCTGTTACTACGAGCAGTACTTC | NA | TRBJ2-7 | 17 | TRBV5-6 | NA
CSVPRGRGGYTF | TGCAGCGTTCCTAGGGGACGGGGTGGCTACACCTTC | NA | TRBJ1-2 | 12 | TRBV29-1 | NA
CSAQHSSKNYEQYF | TGCAGTGCTCAACATTCTAGCAAAAATTACGAGCAGTACTTC | NA | TRBJ2-7 | 14 | TRBV20-1 | NA
CASSQDTPSGGPRTDTQYF | TGCGCCAGCAGCCAAGATACGCCTAGCGGGGGACCCCGCACAGATACGCAGTATTTT | NA | TRBJ2-3 | 19 | TRBV4-3 | TRBD2
CASSTLAYTQYF | TGTGCCAGCAGTACACTAGCCTATACGCAGTATTTT | NA | TRBJ2-3 | 12 | TRBV2 | NA
CSAQRLAGGSGELFF | TGCAGTGCTCAACGACTAGCGGGAGGGTCCGGGGAGCTGTTTTTT | NA | TRBJ2-2 | 15 | TRBV20-1 | TRBD2
CASSPYSLVSEQFF | TGTGCCAGCAGCCCCTACTCACTAGTTAGTGAGCAGTTCTTC | NA | TRBJ2-1 | 14 | TRBV3-1 | NA
CASSSTVNEQFF | TGTGCCAGTAGTTCTACTGTGAATGAGCAGTTCTTC | few | TRBJ2-1 | 12 | TRBV6-5 | NA
CASSSTETGSYEQYF | TGTGCCAGCAGCTCGACTGAGACCGGCTCCTACGAGCAGTACTTC | NA | TRBJ2-7 | 15 | TRBV7-9 | NA
CATGTAYNEQFF | TGTGCCACCGGGACAGCCTACAATGAGCAGTTCTTC | NA | TRBJ2-1 | 12 | TRBV5-6 | TRBD1
CASRSGQGLKDTQYF | TGTGCCAGCAGATCGGGACAGGGACTCAAAGATACGCAGTATTTT | few | TRBJ2-3 | 15 | TRBV2 | TRBD1
CAISRGGNDYEQYF | TGTGCCATCTCACGCGGGGGGAATGACTACGAGCAGTACTTC | few | TRBJ2-7 | 14 | TRBV10-3 | TRBD2
CSARALTGSNNTGELFF | TGCAGTGCTAGAGCCCTGACAGGATCCAACAACACCGGGGAGCTGTTTTTT | NA | TRBJ2-2 | 17 | TRBV20-1 | NA
CASSSGTLGAQYF | TGTGCCAGCAGTTCCGGGACTCTCGGGGCCCAGTACTTC | NA | TRBJ2-5 | 13 | TRBV28 | NA
CASGGTDIPYEQYF | TGTGCCAGCGGCGGGACCGATATTCCCTACGAGCAGTACTTC | few | TRBJ2-7 | 14 | TRBV7-9 | NA
CASSVGGLEQFF | TGTGCCAGCAGCGTAGGGGGACTAGAGCAGTTCTTC | NA | TRBJ2-1 | 12 | TRBV9 | TRBD2
CASSFRASGYTF | TGTGCCAGCAGTTTCCGGGCTAGTGGCTACACCTTC | few | TRBJ1-2 | 12 | TRBV12-3/TRBV12-4 | NA
CASSSRGPHTDTQYF | TGTGCCAGCAGTTCCCGGGGCCCACACACAGATACGCAGTATTTT | few | TRBJ2-3 | 15 | TRBV28 | NA
CASSQGLGGGIAGEQYF | TGCGCCAGCAGCCAAGGCCTAGGGGGAGGTATCGCGGGAGAGCAGTACTTC | few | TRBJ2-7 | 17 | TRBV4-1 | NA
CASSLGAEGANEQYF | TGTGCCAGCAGCTTAGGGGCTGAGGGTGCCAACGAGCAGTACTTC | NA | TRBJ2-7 | 15 | TRBV7-9 | NA
CASSPLSNTGELFF | TGTGCCAGCAGTCCCCTTTCCAACACCGGGGAGCTGTTTTTT | few | TRBJ2-2 | 14 | TRBV28 | NA
CASSLFGGDGETQYF | TGTGCCAGCAGCTTATTCGGGGGGGATGGAGAGACCCAGTACTTC | few | TRBJ2-5 | 15 | TRBV7-9 | TRBD2
CSVLPAGHYGYTF | TGCAGCGTTCTCCCGGCAGGGCACTATGGCTACACCTTC | few | TRBJ1-2 | 13 | TRBV29-1 | NA
CASSLAGTSSTQYF | TGTGCCAGCAGCTTAGCCGGGACTAGCTCGACGCAGTATTTT | NA | TRBJ2-3 | 14 | TRBV7-2 | TRBD2
CASSLRGVPEETQYF | TGTGCCAGCAGCTTGAGGGGGGTTCCCGAAGAGACCCAGTACTTC | few | TRBJ2-5 | 15 | TRBV13 | NA
CASGLVARVETQYF | TGTGCTAGTGGTTTGGTAGCTAGGGTTGAGACCCAGTACTTC | NA | TRBJ2-5 | 14 | TRBV12-5 | NA
CASSDWLVGGEQFF | TGTGCCAGCAGTGATTGGCTAGTGGGGGGTGAGCAGTTCTTC | NA | TRBJ2-1 | 14 | TRBV25-1 | NA
CASRPTGFADTQYF | TGTGCCAGCAGACCCACAGGGTTTGCAGATACGCAGTATTTT | NA | TRBJ2-3 | 14 | TRBV12-3/TRBV12-4 | NA
CSARGPGLIKGDTQYF | TGCAGTGCTAGAGGTCCGGGACTCATCAAGGGGGATACGCAGTATTTT | once | TRBJ2-3 | 16 | TRBV20-1 | NA
CASSDLPWETQYF | TGTGCCAGCAGCGACCTGCCGTGGGAGACCCAGTACTTC | few | TRBJ2-5 | 13 | TRBV6-5 | NA
CASSRTRMGNNEQFF | TGTGCCAGCAGCCGAACTAGAATGGGCAACAATGAGCAGTTCTTC | NA | TRBJ2-1 | 15 | TRBV5-8 | NA
CSVEDAAQETQYF | TGCAGCGTTGAAGACGCAGCTCAAGAGACCCAGTACTTC | NA | TRBJ2-5 | 13 | TRBV29-1 | NA
CASRPGTGENYGYTF | TGTGCCAGCAGGCCCGGGACAGGGGAGAACTATGGCTACACCTTC | NA | TRBJ1-2 | 15 | TRBV28 | TRBD1
CASSYPSGQTGNEQFF | TGTGCCAGCAGTTACCCATCGGGACAGACAGGCAATGAGCAGTTCTTC | NA | TRBJ2-1 | 16 | TRBV6-2/TRBV6-3 | TRBD1
CASLTRTGSYEQYF | TGTGCCAGCTTAACCCGGACGGGTTCCTACGAGCAGTACTTC | few | TRBJ2-7 | 14 | TRBV6-2/TRBV6-3 | NA
CSALSGTGSNEQFF | TGCAGTGCTCTATCCGGGACAGGCAGCAATGAGCAGTTCTTC | few | TRBJ2-1 | 14 | TRBV20-1 | TRBD1
CATSPGVLRGETQYF | TGTGCCACCTCGCCTGGGGTCCTAAGAGGGGAGACCCAGTACTTC | NA | TRBJ2-5 | 15 | TRBV12-3/TRBV12-4 | NA
CASSLDRLAGNEQFF | TGCGCCAGCAGCTTGGATAGGTTAGCGGGCAATGAGCAGTTCTTC | NA | TRBJ2-1 | 15 | TRBV5-1 | TRBD2